These 24 T cell receptor beta chains came from one sample sequenced in a study of T cells in Graves' hyperthyroidism and ophthalmopathy. TCR beta CDR3 regions were amplified from RNA. With the HTBI primer set, the TCR CDR3 went through a first round of RT-PCR. TCRdb processed the multiplex PCR reads anew with MiXCR; each CDR3 protein has one entry. The profile shows hundreds of thousands of distinct CDR3 sequences, 14% to 15% of them singletons. The sequenced sample was blood. The source is a woman between 40 and 50 years old with Graves' ophthalmopathy.

The V gene is TRBV18, the J gene TRBJ1-2, with a tentative D call TRBD1 (5 bases). Germline assignment: CDR1 KGHSH and CDR2 LQKENI. V lost 1 base and J 7 bases, leaving 10 bases between the germline ends. CDR3 length equals 13 residues. In nucleotides, the CDR3 is TGTGCCAGCTCACCACAATCGGGGACTGGCTACACCTTC. It codes for CASSPQSGTGYTF.

This clonotype was recorded at least ten times. Here the CDR3 DNA reads TGTGCCAGCAGTTCCCGGGACAGGGGTGTCGGTCAGCCCCAGCATTTT. The encoded protein is CASSSRDRGVGQPQHF. The V and J genes are TRBV6-5 and TRBJ1-5; 10 nucleotides line up with TRBD1. The junction had 9 bases not matched to a gene; V was cut back by 4 bases and J by 6 bases. CDR3 size: 16 residues. Per germline, CDR1 MNHEY and CDR2 SVGAGI.

The sample holds many counts of this clonotype. This sequence joins TRBV12-3 or TRBV12-4 and TRBJ1-5; D not certain. V lost 3 bases to trimming and J lost 4 bases, with 16 bases between them. The CDR3 has 16 residues. CDR3 loop: CASSLYPSRGNQPQHF. CDR3 in DNA: TGTGCCAGCAGTTTGTATCCAAGTCGCGGGAATCAGCCCCAGCATTTT.

The table lists this clonotype with many counts. The V gene is TRBV20-1, the J gene TRBJ2-7, with 10 positions matching TRBD2. CDR1 and CDR2 (germline): DFQATT, SNEGSKA (reference sequence). CDR3 length: 15 amino acids. Unmatched junction bases numbered 8, after V lost 0 bases and J lost 6 bases. The CDR3 DNA is TGCAGTGCTAGAGATCTCTCTAGCGGGAGCCCCGAGCAGTACTTC. Translation gives CSARDLSSGSPEQYF.

This clonotype was detected only once. This could be a read error, since a much larger clone is one nucleotide away. This chain joins TRBV12-3 or TRBV12-4 and TRBJ2-5; possibly TRBD2 for D (6 bases). The V end lost 8 bases, the J end lost 0 bases, and 16 bases lay between the germline ends. The CDR3 has 15 residues. The CDR3 loop is CASEAASVDQETQYF. The CDR3 nucleotides read TGTGCCAGCGAGGCGGCTAGCGTGGACCAAGAGACCCAGTACTTC.

The genes are TRBV9 and TRBJ1-1, with 7 bases aligning to TRBD1. This CDR3 contains 15 residues. The germline V gene encodes CDR1 SGDLS and CDR2 YYNGEE. The V gene end was trimmed by 3 bases and the J gene end by 1 base; junction bases not matched to a gene: 6. The CDR3 spells CASSADREGNTEAFF. In nucleotides, the CDR3 is TGTGCCAGCAGCGCCGACAGGGAAGGGAACACTGAAGCTTTCTTT. Complete variable domain (other parts from reference TRBV9 and TRBJ1-1): DSGVTQTPKHLITATGQRVTLRCSPRSGDLSVYWYQQSLDQGLQFLIQYYNGEERAKGNILERFSAQQFPDLHSELNLSSLELGDSALYFCASSADREGNTEAFFGQGTRLTVV.

This clonotype was counted at least ten times. The gene calls are TRBV19 and TRBJ1-2; 9 bases fit TRBD1. Germline loops: CDR1 LNHDA, CDR2 SQIVND (reference sequence). CDR3 size: 17 residues. Trimming took 6 bases from V and 3 from J; bases not matched to a gene: 14. The CDR3 is CASRPPRDRVLDYGYTF. CDR3 nucleotides: TGTGCCAGTAGACCACCCCGGGACAGGGTTTTGGACTATGGCTACACCTTC.

This clonotype was observed many times. V usage is TRBV6-2 or TRBV6-3 and J usage is TRBJ2-5; no clear D. This CDR3 is 16 amino acids long. V dropped 2 bases and J dropped 5 bases, with 18 bases sitting between them. Germline values: CDR1 MNHEY, CDR2 SVGEGT. CDR3 residues: CASSYGRALGSETQYF. The CDR3 nucleotides are TGTGCCAGCAGTTACGGGCGAGCTCTCGGGTCCGAGACCCAGTACTTC.

This clonotype was seen many times. V usage is TRBV6-2 or TRBV6-3 and J usage is TRBJ1-2; possible D gene TRBD1, 5 bases. Trimming pared 5 bases from V and 0 bases from J, leaving 13 bases between. There are 15 residues in the CDR3. CDR1 is MNHEY, CDR2 SVGEGT, per germline. The CDR3 loop reads CASSTPQGANYGYTF. CDR3 sequence (DNA): TGTGCCAGCAGTACTCCCCAGGGAGCTAACTATGGCTACACCTTC.

This clonotype was found many times. The gene calls are TRBV6-5 and TRBJ1-1; 7 bases agree with TRBD1. Germline-derived CDR1 and CDR2 are MNHEY and SVGAGI. V shed 8 bases and J 4 bases; nucleotides not matched to a gene: 7. The CDR3 length is 13 residues. The CDR3 DNA reads TGTGCCAGCGCCGACAGGGCCGGCACTGAAGCTTTCTTT. The encoded protein is CASADRAGTEAFF.

The rearrangement uses TRBV10-3 and TRBJ2-2; D is perhaps TRBD2 (6 bases). V dropped 6 bases and J dropped 6 bases, with 20 bases sitting between them. Germline V gives CDR1 ENHRY, CDR2 SYGVKD. The length of the CDR3 is 16 residues. The CDR3 DNA reads as TGTGCCATCAGCCCAACAAGGGACTCCCGACCCGGGGAGCTGTTTTTT. Translated: CAISPTRDSRPGELFF.

The sample holds many counts of this clonotype. The J gene is TRBJ1-1, the V gene TRBV29-1; TRBD1 is a possible D gene (5 bases). The CDR3 has 12 residues. V dropped 4 bases and J dropped 4 bases, with 10 bases sitting between them. CDR1 and CDR2 from the germline V gene are SQVTM and ANQGSEA. The CDR3 nucleotides are TGCAGCGTTGTATCCGGGGGCACTGAAGCTTTCTTT. This sequence encodes CSVVSGGTEAFF. Full variable domain (missing parts from reference TRBV29-1 and TRBJ1-1): SAVISQKPSRDICQRGTSLTIQCQVDSQVTMMFWYRQQPGQSLTLIATANQGSEATYESGFVIDKFPISRPNLTFSTLTVSNMSPEDSSIYLCSVVSGGTEAFFGQGTRLTVV.

The genes are TRBV3-1 and TRBJ2-7, with 12 nucleotides matching TRBD2. The CDR3 is 18 residues long. Trimming removed 0 bases from V and 3 bases from J; junction bases left unmatched: 9. CDR1 and CDR2 (germline): LGHDT, YNNKEL (reference sequence). DNA of the CDR3: TGTGCCAGCAGCCAAGATGGTGTGGGACTAGCGGGTTTCTACGAGCAGTACTTC. Translated, it gives CASSQDGVGLAGFYEQYF.

CDR3 in DNA: TGTGCCAGCAGTTCTCCTACTAGGACAGGGGCAATCTACGAGCAGTACTTC. Translation gives CASSSPTRTGAIYEQYF. The chain has TRBV12-3 or TRBV12-4 and TRBJ2-7; 9 positions match TRBD1. V dropped 4 bases and J dropped 3; count of bases not matched to a gene: 13. This CDR3 has 17 residues.

This clonotype turned up a few times. Possible read error: a much larger clone is one base away. V usage is TRBV7-6 and J usage is TRBJ2-7; no definite D call. V was pared by 4 bases and J by 3 bases, with 7 bases between. CDR1 SGHVS and CDR2 FNYEAQ come from the germline V gene. There are 12 residues in the CDR3. As DNA, the CDR3 is TGTGCCAGCAGCTCGAAAAACTACGAGCAGTACTTC. It translates to CASSSKNYEQYF.

The table lists this clonotype with a few counts. This chain uses TRBV5-8 with TRBJ1-5; no clear D. CDR3 size: 13 residues. The germline V gene has CDR1 SGHTS and CDR2 YDEGEE. V was shortened by 4 bases and J by 9 bases, with 14 bases between the two germline ends. The CDR3 loop is CASSPGMFGPQHF. The DNA of the CDR3 is TGTGCCAGCAGCCCGGGGATGTTTGGGCCCCAGCATTTT.

This clonotype was picked up many times. The chain recombines TRBV12-3 or TRBV12-4 with TRBJ2-5; either TRBD1 or TRBD2 may supply D (5 bases each). V lost 7 bases to trimming and J lost 5 bases, with 14 bases between them. CDR3 length: 13 residues. The DNA for the CDR3 is TGTGCCAGCACTGAGGGGTCGCAGGAGACCCAGTACTTC. Translated: CASTEGSQETQYF.

This clonotype has ten or more counts. The chain recombines TRBV6-2 or TRBV6-3 with TRBJ1-2; unclear D gene. The ends were cut back, 6 bases at V and 4 bases at J, with 12 bases in the middle. The CDR3 runs 13 residues. CDR1 is MNHEY, CDR2 SVGEGT, per germline. The CDR3 here is CASSDRQIYGYTF. For the CDR3, the DNA is TGTGCCAGCAGCGACCGCCAGATCTATGGCTACACCTTC.

This clonotype was counted at least ten times. V is TRBV27 and J is TRBJ2-7, with a weak D call TRBD1 (6 bases). The V end was cut by 4 bases, the J end by 6 bases, with 13 bases between. This CDR3 is 13 amino acids long. Germline CDR1 reads MNHEY; CDR2 reads SMNVEV (reference sequence). In DNA, the CDR3 is TGTGCCAGCAGTTCGACAGGTTTCTCCGAGCAGTACTTC. Protein: CASSSTGFSEQYF.

This clonotype was counted at least ten times. The CDR3 here is CASSYSRQSDEQYF. The CDR3 region has the DNA TGTGCCAGCAGTTACTCGCGACAAAGCGACGAGCAGTACTTC. The chain couples TRBV6-5 to TRBJ2-7; D is unresolved. Trimming stripped 0 bases from V and 5 bases from J, with 11 bases between. CDR3 length: 14 residues. In germline, CDR1 is MNHEY, CDR2 SVGAGI.

This clonotype was counted ten times or more. The chain has TRBV11-3 and TRBJ1-4, with D uncertain. Germline lookup yields CDR1 SGHNT and CDR2 YENEEA. This CDR3 has 15 amino acids. Between the trimmed V and J ends, which lost 5 bases and 1 base, there was a span of 11 bases. CDR3: CASSPRRGTNEKLFF. The CDR3 bases are TGTGCCAGCAGCCCACGGCGTGGAACTAATGAAAAACTGTTTTTT.

V and J are TRBV5-1 and TRBJ1-2; maybe TRBD1 (5 bases). CDR1 is SGHRS and CDR2 is YFSETQ in the germline V gene. The CDR3 has 13 residues. V lost 1 base to trimming and J lost 6 bases, with 10 bases between them. CDR3 DNA sequence: TGCGCCAGCAGCTTGTCAGGGACGAATGGCTACACCTTC. Residues: CASSLSGTNGYTF.

CDR3 protein: CAIKDSASPLHF. CDR3 sequence (DNA): TGTGCCATCAAGGACAGTGCCTCACCCCTCCACTTT. The chain uses TRBV10-3 and TRBJ1-6; TRBD1 is a possible D gene (6 bases). Germline-derived CDR1 and CDR2 are ENHRY and SYGVKD. Trimming left V 7 bases short and J 10 bases short, with 11 bases between. The CDR3 sequence is 12 residues long.

This clonotype was observed at least ten times. The gene calls are TRBV6-5 and TRBJ1-5; D perhaps matches TRBD1 (5 bases). CDR1 is MNHEY, CDR2 SVGAGI, per germline. Trimming shortened V by 6 bases and J by 5 bases, and 11 bases separated the two germline ends. The CDR3 has 13 residues. The CDR3 loop is CASRGRDDQPQHF. CDR3 bases: TGTGCCAGCAGGGGACGGGATGATCAGCCCCAGCATTTT.